The 5 T cell receptor beta chains presented below share a single source sample, sequenced in a study of cytomegalovirus exposure and HLA in healthy donors. Primers for the PCR totalled 60 Vbeta and 13 Jbeta. The data were produced by immunoSEQ multiplex PCR, yet TCRdb's version contains in-frame clones alone and is incomplete. The sample has about 100,000 clones, roughly three quarters seen once. Sequenced sample: PBMCs. Every receptor here comes from a woman between 45 and 65 years old in good health and CMV-seropositive.

The chain has TRBV11-3 and TRBJ2-7, with TRBD2 matching 8 bases. The CDR3 consists of 14 residues. V lost 5 bases and J lost 2; bases outside the gene matches: 5. CDR1 is SGHNT, CDR2 YENEEA, per germline. The CDR3 spells CASSPRGGTYEQYF. CDR3 DNA sequence: TGTGCCAGCAGCCCCCGGGGGGGGACCTACGAGCAGTACTTC.

This clone was detected only a few times. This sequence joins TRBV2 and TRBJ2-7; the match to TRBD2 covers 13 bases. In germline, CDR1 is SNHLY, CDR2 FYNNEI. The ends lost 6 bases at V and 3 bases at J; junction bases unmatched: 11. The CDR3 has 17 residues. The CDR3 spells CASSAFGTSGMNYEQYF. In DNA, the CDR3 is TGTGCCAGCAGCGCATTTGGGACTAGCGGGATGAACTACGAGCAGTACTTC.

This clone occurred a few times. The chain is built from TRBV19 and TRBJ2-1, with 7 bases lining up with TRBD1. The CDR3 is made up of 14 amino acids. Germline V gene sequence: CDR1 LNHDA, CDR2 SQIVND (reference sequence). Unmatched junction bases numbered 8, after V lost 6 bases and J lost 6 bases. Written as DNA, the CDR3 is TGTGCCAGTAGCGGGACAGCAACCTTCAATGAGCAGTTCTTC. Encoded protein: CASSGTATFNEQFF.

This rearrangement joins TRBV7-8 to TRBJ1-3; D is undetermined. This CDR3 has 13 amino acids. The V end lost 7 bases, the J end lost 4 bases, and 11 bases lay between the germline ends. The germline gives CDR1 SGHVS, CDR2 FQNEAQ. CDR3 in DNA: TGTGCCAGCACCTCCGTCCGGGGAAACACCATATATTTT. This gives the protein CASTSVRGNTIYF.

The CDR3 nucleotides are TGTGCCAGCACCGCCCGGGGCTCTGGGGCCAACGTCCTGACTTTC. It yields the protein CASTARGSGANVLTF. This chain uses TRBV13 with TRBJ2-6; tentatively, D is TRBD2 (5 bases). The length of the CDR3 is 15 residues. The germline CDR1 and CDR2 sequences are PRHDT and FYEKMQ (reference sequence). The V end was cut by 7 bases, the J end by 0 bases, with 10 bases between.